One T cell receptor beta chain is described in this entry. Germline CDR1 and CDR2: SGHDT and YYEEEE. The CDR3 consists of 15 residues. Trimming took 1 base from V and 2 from J, leaving 12 bases between them. The sample comes from a study of shared clonotypes between healthy human individuals. Background on the study: The plates for each donor numbered three CD4 naive, three CD4 memory, two CD8 naive and one CD8 memory.

Donors, healthy HIV-negative adults, lacked recent acute infections or vaccinations. Measured with immunoSEQ multiplex PCR; TCRdb has only the in-frame clones, and not every one. Of about 1.1 million clones listed, 75% to 85% are singletons. This sequence was found in a man aged 18 to 29 in good health. Some clones in this sample may be carry-over from other donors' samples. The chain joins TRBV5-6 to TRBJ2-5; D is possibly TRBD1 (6 bases). The sample consisted of memory CD4+ T cells from PBMCs. Described subset: CD45RA-negative fraction. The CDR3 is CASSLRDTVQETQYF. CDR3 bases: TGTGCCAGCAGCTTGAGGGACACCGTGCAAGAGACCCAGTACTTC.